A selection of T cell receptor beta chains follows, all from one sample in a study of control samples from healthy donors and cancer patients. Libraries were prepared by immunoSEQ multiplex PCR; TCRdb keeps only in-frame clonotypes and omits some of them. In the table there are about 130,000 clones, around 94% of which are singletons. What was sequenced was PBMCs. The receptors were sampled from a man in his sixties with colorectal cancer. CDR3s include the opening cysteine and the closing phenylalanine or tryptophan. The D gene is left open where the match is weak. The size field is filled for only some rows; it gives once, few, many or a size class.

j_call d_call v_call clone_size cdr3_aa cdr3_nt
TRBJ1-2 TRBD1 TRBV6-6 - CASSRETGGRDYGYTF TGTGCCAGCAGTCGAGAGACAGGGGGCAGGGACTATGGCTACACCTTC
TRBJ2-2 TRBD2 TRBV7-2 - CASSLARLAGGSGELFF TGTGCCAGCAGCTTAGCGCGTCTAGCGGGGGGCAGCGGGGAGCTGTTTTTT
TRBJ2-3 TRBD2 TRBV27 - CASSLVTSGGITDTQYF TGTGCCAGCAGTTTAGTGACTAGCGGGGGGATCACAGATACGCAGTATTTT
TRBJ2-7 TRBD1 TRBV7-8 - CASSPSLTGGSYEQYF TGTGCCAGCAGCCCAAGCCTGACAGGGGGCTCCTACGAGCAGTACTTC
TRBJ2-4 - TRBV4-3 - CASSQDAQLAKNIQYF TGCGCCAGCAGCCAAGATGCACAGCTAGCCAAAAACATTCAGTACTTC
TRBJ1-2 - TRBV6-5 - CASSYSTLGIYGYTF TGTGCCAGCAGTTACTCCACCCTCGGAATCTATGGCTACACCTTC
TRBJ1-2 - TRBV5-3 - CARSFYQTENYGYTF TGTGCCAGAAGCTTTTATCAGACAGAAAACTATGGCTACACCTTC
TRBJ2-3 - TRBV20-1 - CSASDQLRGEDTQYF TGCAGTGCTAGTGACCAACTCCGTGGAGAAGATACGCAGTATTTT
TRBJ2-7 - TRBV10-3 - CAISESKPGEQYF TGTGCCATCAGTGAGTCGAAGCCCGGCGAGCAGTACTTC
TRBJ1-1 - TRBV25-1 - CASSVTEGRTEAFF TGTGCCAGCAGTGTGACAGAGGGTAGGACTGAAGCTTTCTTT
TRBJ2-5 - TRBV14 - CASSQPRPPLQETQYF TGTGCCAGCAGCCAACCCCGGCCACCACTCCAAGAGACCCAGTACTTC
TRBJ2-3 TRBD2 TRBV18 - CASSPLALRLAGGPGDTQYF TGTGCCAGCTCACCACTGGCTTTGAGGCTAGCGGGGGGGCCTGGAGATACGCAGTATTTT
TRBJ2-3 - TRBV21-1 - CASSYGSPPCTDTQYF TGTGCCAGCTCCTACGGGTCCCCACCTTGCACAGATACGCAGTATTTT
TRBJ2-7 - TRBV2 - CASSEYPGASYEQYF TGTGCCAGCAGTGAATATCCGGGAGCTTCCTACGAGCAGTACTTC
TRBJ1-6 - TRBV7-8 - CASSPRGSNSPLHF TGTGCCAGCAGCCCCCGAGGGTCGAATTCACCCCTCCACTTT
TRBJ1-5 - TRBV5-1 - CASSLTWGHNQPQHF TGCGCCAGCAGCTTGACGTGGGGCCACAATCAGCCCCAGCATTTT
TRBJ2-1 TRBD2 TRBV4-3 once CASSQLAGGTNEQFF TGCGCCAGCAGCCAACTAGCGGGGGGAACCAATGAGCAGTTCTTC
TRBJ1-6 - TRBV9 once CASSAWTEGSPLHF TGTGCCAGCAGCGCCTGGACAGAAGGGTCACCCCTCCACTTT
TRBJ1-6 TRBD1 TRBV6-5 - CASRGTGLNSPLHF TGTGCCAGCAGGGGGACAGGTCTTAATTCACCCCTCCACTTT
TRBJ2-5 - TRBV19 - CASSGTHQETQYF TGTGCCAGTAGTGGGACACACCAAGAGACCCAGTACTTC
TRBJ2-3 - TRBV7-2 - CASSLPDVTDTQYF TGTGCCAGCAGCTTACCGGACGTGACAGATACGCAGTATTTT
TRBJ1-6 - TRBV7-9 - CASSPGGVNSPLHF TGTGCCAGCAGCCCCGGCGGGGTTAATTCACCCCTCCACTTT
TRBJ2-5 TRBD1 TRBV24-1 - CATSGSGTGASMETQYF TGTGCCACCAGTGGTTCCGGGACAGGGGCGTCAATGGAGACCCAGTACTTC
TRBJ2-7 - TRBV6-5 - CASSPGVGGGGEQYF TGTGCCAGCAGCCCCGGGGTAGGGGGGGGAGGCGAGCAGTACTTC
TRBJ1-2 TRBD1 TRBV5-1 - CASNPGQGVNYGYTF TGCGCCAGCAACCCCGGACAGGGAGTAAACTATGGCTACACCTTC
TRBJ1-2 - TRBV23-1 - CASSLLEDSIAGGYTF TGCGCCAGCAGTCTCCTGGAGGACTCTATAGCGGGGGGCTACACCTTC
TRBJ2-3 - TRBV6-6 - CGSKGGTDTQYF TGTGGCAGCAAGGGGGGCACAGATACGCAGTATTTT
TRBJ2-3 - TRBV11-3 few CASSPQGFADTQYF TGTGCCAGCAGCCCACAGGGATTCGCAGATACGCAGTATTTT
TRBJ2-5 - TRBV7-9 - CASSSTALRETQYF TGTGCCAGCAGCTCGACAGCGCTCAGGGAGACCCAGTACTTC
TRBJ2-1 TRBD2 TRBV18 - CASSPPAGGLYNEQFF TGTGCCAGCTCACCACCGGCGGGGGGGCTATACAATGAGCAGTTCTTC
TRBJ2-6 - TRBV7-2 - CASSLVGTGANVLTF TGTGCCAGCAGCTTAGTAGGGACTGGGGCCAACGTCCTGACTTTC
TRBJ1-4 - TRBV2 - CASILRTGGNEKLFF TGTGCCAGCATCCTTCGAACAGGAGGGAATGAAAAACTGTTTTTT
TRBJ1-4 TRBD1 TRBV6-5 - CASSSTGVTNEKLFF TGTGCCAGCAGTTCCACAGGGGTTACTAATGAAAAACTGTTTTTT
TRBJ2-1 TRBD2 TRBV19 - CASSTSGGPYEQFF TGTGCCAGTAGTACTAGCGGGGGGCCTTATGAGCAGTTCTTC
TRBJ1-3 - TRBV10-3 - CAIADSRSGNTIYF TGTGCCATTGCGGACTCCCGCTCTGGAAACACCATATATTTT
TRBJ2-5 - TRBV29-1 - CSVEHYQETQYF TGCAGCGTTGAACACTACCAAGAGACCCAGTACTTC
TRBJ1-1 - TRBV5-6 - CASSLEIGGISNTEAFF TGTGCCAGCAGCTTGGAGATTGGGGGAATCTCTAACACTGAAGCTTTCTTT
TRBJ2-3 TRBD2 TRBV5-5 - CASSLRTSGSYLTDTQYF TGTGCCAGCAGCTTGCGAACTAGCGGGTCCTATCTCACAGATACGCAGTATTTT
TRBJ2-3 - TRBV7-9 - CASSYTGRDTQYF TGTGCCAGCAGCTATACAGGACGAGATACGCAGTATTTT